These T cell receptor beta chains were read from a single sample in a study of human T cells and chemical hapten exposure. TCRdb ran MiXCR on the RACE reads and lists one entry per CDR3 protein. The table lists tens of thousands of distinct CDR3 sequences, 10% to 15% of them singletons. The sample here was whole blood, taken in connection with sensitization to the hapten diphenylcyclopropenone (DPC). These receptors came from a woman between 50 and 59 years old with alopecia areata. Some clones in this sample may be carry-over from other donors' samples. Each CDR3 is given with its conserved first and last residue. Part of the rows lack a size; the others show once, few, many or a class for expanded clones.

>TRBJ2-3|-|TRBV3-1
CASSQPRGITDTQYF
>TRBJ1-1|few|TRBV6-2/TRBV6-3
CASSLPGVQGTEAFF
>TRBJ2-1|many|TRBV7-6
CASSLSPGTAGYNEQFF
>TRBJ1-1|few|TRBV11-2
CASSTSVMNTEAFF
>TRBJ2-1|many|TRBV6-6
CASSYSMSTSLDRQFF
>TRBJ2-1|few|TRBV7-3
CASSSGQGADNEQFF
>TRBJ2-2|-|TRBV12-3/TRBV12-4
CASSLVAGELFF
>TRBJ2-2|few|TRBV18
CASSRTGGADTGELFF
>TRBJ1-5|many|TRBV20-1
CSVQENSNQPQHF
>TRBJ1-2|few|TRBV29-1
CSATLAEGYTF
>TRBJ1-1|many|TRBV7-2
CASSLVGGNTEAFF
>TRBJ2-1|few|TRBV20-1
CSAPDRSVSYNEQFF
>TRBJ2-5|many|TRBV15
CATSRDGGRPETQYF
>TRBJ2-3|-|TRBV28
CASSRLAGDTDTQYF
>TRBJ2-7|many|TRBV27
CASRIEEVSYEQYF
>TRBJ1-1|few|TRBV12-3/TRBV12-4
CASSYLRWGTGGRHILGAFF
>TRBJ2-7|many|TRBV2
CASRKNEDRSYEQYF
>TRBJ2-4|many|TRBV7-6
CASSLARGDEPSGKNIQYF
>TRBJ1-1|few|TRBV3-1
CASSQAGGNTEAFF
>TRBJ2-7|-|TRBV5-4
CASSLEQGTAYEQYF
>TRBJ2-1|many|TRBV7-9
CASSLTSTSSYNEQFF
>TRBJ2-7|-|TRBV30
CAWSPRAPYEQYF
>TRBJ1-4|few|TRBV4-2
CASSQVQGQANEKLFF
>TRBJ1-5|-|TRBV5-6
CASSGTGGGNQPQHF
>TRBJ1-5|few|TRBV15
CATSRGQGVSQPQHF
>TRBJ2-7|-|TRBV3-1
CASSQGMTGAYEQYF
>TRBJ2-3|-|TRBV6-5
CASGLQRTDTQYF
>TRBJ1-1|few|TRBV25-1
CASSRTEVTEAFF
>TRBJ2-1|few|TRBV29-1
CSVTRDRGESDNEQFF
>TRBJ1-1|many|TRBV7-9
CASSSQGAEAFF
>TRBJ1-1|few|TRBV2
CASAQILNTEAFF
>TRBJ1-4|few|TRBV12-5
CASGLAVRQSEKLFF
>TRBJ2-7|many|TRBV30
CAWGPGGAYEQYF
>TRBJ1-3|-|TRBV6-5
CASTGSSGNTIYF
>TRBJ1-5|many|TRBV7-3
CASSERPGIKWGNQPQHF
>TRBJ2-7|-|TRBV27
CASKLRPSGSPYEQYF
>TRBJ2-2|many|TRBV19
CASSIVGRGVTGELFF
>TRBJ2-1|-|TRBV7-6
CASSLDGYEQFF
>TRBJ1-5|-|TRBV2
CASSARTVNQPQHF
>TRBJ2-1|-|TRBV7-2
CASSLKRTGANNEQFF
>TRBJ2-2|-|TRBV29-1
CSGRRPTGELFF
>TRBJ2-3|-|TRBV6-5
CASSYTGAITDTQYF
>TRBJ2-1|-|TRBV6-2/TRBV6-3
CASSYSLGGVNEQFF
>TRBJ1-5|-|TRBV24-1
CATSIGLPHQPQHF
>TRBJ2-5|-|TRBV20-1
CSARESSGLARETQYF
>TRBJ2-3|-|TRBV29-1
CSVGGPTADTQYF
>TRBJ1-2|-|TRBV30
CAWSLGVGGYTF
>TRBJ2-3|many|TRBV10-1
CASSESKVQSTDTQYF
>TRBJ1-5|-|TRBV19
CACSGVQGNQPQHF
>TRBJ2-7|-|TRBV5-1
CASSLEGQGYEQYF
>TRBJ2-3|few|TRBV7-9
CASSSSPGSSDTQYF
>TRBJ2-5|few|TRBV5-1
CASSLGDRPLQETQYF
>TRBJ1-6|many|TRBV7-9
CASSLGMDSPLHF